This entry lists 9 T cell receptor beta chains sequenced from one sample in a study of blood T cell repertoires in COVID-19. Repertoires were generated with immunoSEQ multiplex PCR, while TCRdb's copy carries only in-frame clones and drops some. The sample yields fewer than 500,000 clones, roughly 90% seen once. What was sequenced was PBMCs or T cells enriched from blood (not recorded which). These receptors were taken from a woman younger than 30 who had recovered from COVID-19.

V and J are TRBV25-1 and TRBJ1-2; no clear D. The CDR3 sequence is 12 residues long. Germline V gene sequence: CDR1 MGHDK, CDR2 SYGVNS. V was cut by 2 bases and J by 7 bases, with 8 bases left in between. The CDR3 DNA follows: TGTGCCAGCAGTGAAACTTTAACTGGCTACACCTTC. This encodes CASSETLTGYTF.

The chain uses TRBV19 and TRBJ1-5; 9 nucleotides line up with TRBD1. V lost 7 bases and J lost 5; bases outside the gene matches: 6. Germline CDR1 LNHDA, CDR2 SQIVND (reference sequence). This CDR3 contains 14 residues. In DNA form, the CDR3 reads TGTGCCAGTAAGCGGGACAGGGAATATCAGCCCCAGCATTTT. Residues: CASKRDREYQPQHF.

As DNA, the CDR3 is TGTGCCAGCAGCCAAGAATCAGGGCGGGGGGGTCGAGAGACCCAGTACTTC. Translated, it gives CASSQESGRGGRETQYF. The genes are TRBV3-1 (or the pseudogene TRBV3-2) and TRBJ2-5; the match to TRBD2 covers 9 bases. The CDR3 length is 17 residues. V was pared by 0 bases and J by 4 bases, with 9 bases of the junction left unmatched. The germline V gene encodes CDR1 LGHDT and CDR2 YNNKEL (reference sequence).

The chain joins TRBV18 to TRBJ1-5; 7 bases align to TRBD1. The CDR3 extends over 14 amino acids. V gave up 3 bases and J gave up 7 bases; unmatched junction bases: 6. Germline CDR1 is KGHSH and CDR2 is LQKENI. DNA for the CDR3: TGTGCCAGCTCACCGGGCGGGACAGAACAGCCCCAGCATTTT. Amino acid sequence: CASSPGGTEQPQHF.

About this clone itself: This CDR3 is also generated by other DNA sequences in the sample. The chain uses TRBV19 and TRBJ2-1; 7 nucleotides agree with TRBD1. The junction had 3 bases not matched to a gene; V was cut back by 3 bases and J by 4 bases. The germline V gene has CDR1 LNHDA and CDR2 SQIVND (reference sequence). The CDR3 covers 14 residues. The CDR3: CASSIGTVYNEQFF. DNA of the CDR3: TGTGCCAGTAGTATCGGGACAGTGTACAATGAGCAGTTCTTC.

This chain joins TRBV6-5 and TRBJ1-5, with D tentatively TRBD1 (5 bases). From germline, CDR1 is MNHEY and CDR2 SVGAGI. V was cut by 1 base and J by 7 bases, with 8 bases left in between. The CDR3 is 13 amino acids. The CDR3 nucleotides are TGTGCCAGCAGTTACTATAGGGGACAGCCCCAGCATTTT. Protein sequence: CASSYYRGQPQHF.

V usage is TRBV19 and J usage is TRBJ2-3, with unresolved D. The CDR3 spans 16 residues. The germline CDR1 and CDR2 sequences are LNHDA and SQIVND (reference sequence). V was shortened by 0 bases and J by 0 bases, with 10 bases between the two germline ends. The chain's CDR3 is CASSIDLQDSTDTQYF. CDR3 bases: TGTGCCAGTAGTATAGATCTCCAGGATAGCACAGATACGCAGTATTTT.

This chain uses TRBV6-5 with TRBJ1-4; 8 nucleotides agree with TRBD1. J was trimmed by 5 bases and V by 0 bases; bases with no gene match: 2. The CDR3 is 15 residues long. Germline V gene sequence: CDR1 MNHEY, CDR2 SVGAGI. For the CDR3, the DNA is TGTGCCAGCAGTTACTCAGGGGACAGGAATGAAAAACTGTTTTTT. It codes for CASSYSGDRNEKLFF.

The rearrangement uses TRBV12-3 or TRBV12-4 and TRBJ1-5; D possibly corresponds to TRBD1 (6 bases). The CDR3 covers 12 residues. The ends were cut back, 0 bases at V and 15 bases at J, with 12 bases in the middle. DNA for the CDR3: TGTGCCAGCAGTTTAGCGCGAGGGGGAAGGCATTTT. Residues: CASSLARGGRHF.